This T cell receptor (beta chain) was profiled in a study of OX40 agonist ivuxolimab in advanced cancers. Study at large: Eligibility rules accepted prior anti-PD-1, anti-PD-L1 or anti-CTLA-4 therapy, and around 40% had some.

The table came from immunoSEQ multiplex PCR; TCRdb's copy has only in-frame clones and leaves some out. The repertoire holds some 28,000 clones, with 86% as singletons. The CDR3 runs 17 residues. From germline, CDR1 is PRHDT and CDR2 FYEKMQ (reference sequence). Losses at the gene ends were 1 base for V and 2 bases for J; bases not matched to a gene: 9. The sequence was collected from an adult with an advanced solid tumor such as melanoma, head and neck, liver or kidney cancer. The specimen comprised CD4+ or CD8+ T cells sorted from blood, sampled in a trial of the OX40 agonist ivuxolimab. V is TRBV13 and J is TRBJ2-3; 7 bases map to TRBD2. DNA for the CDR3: TGTGCCAGCAGCTTAGCGGGCGGCGGGGGTAACACAGATACGCAGTATTTT. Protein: CASSLAGGGGNTDTQYF.